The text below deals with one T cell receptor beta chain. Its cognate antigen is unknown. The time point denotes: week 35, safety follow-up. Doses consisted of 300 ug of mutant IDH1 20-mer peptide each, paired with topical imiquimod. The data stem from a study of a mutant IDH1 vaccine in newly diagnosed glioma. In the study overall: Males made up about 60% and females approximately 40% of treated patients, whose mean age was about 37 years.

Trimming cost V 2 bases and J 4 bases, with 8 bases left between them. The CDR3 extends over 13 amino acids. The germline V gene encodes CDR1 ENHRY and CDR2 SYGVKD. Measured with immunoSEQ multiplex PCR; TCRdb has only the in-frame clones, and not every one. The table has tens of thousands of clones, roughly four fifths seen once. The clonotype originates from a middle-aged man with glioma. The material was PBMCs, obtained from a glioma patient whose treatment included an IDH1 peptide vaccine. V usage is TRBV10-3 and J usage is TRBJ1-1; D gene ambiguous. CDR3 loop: CAISEGRGTEAFF. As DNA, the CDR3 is TGTGCCATCAGTGAGGGGCGCGGCACTGAAGCTTTCTTT.